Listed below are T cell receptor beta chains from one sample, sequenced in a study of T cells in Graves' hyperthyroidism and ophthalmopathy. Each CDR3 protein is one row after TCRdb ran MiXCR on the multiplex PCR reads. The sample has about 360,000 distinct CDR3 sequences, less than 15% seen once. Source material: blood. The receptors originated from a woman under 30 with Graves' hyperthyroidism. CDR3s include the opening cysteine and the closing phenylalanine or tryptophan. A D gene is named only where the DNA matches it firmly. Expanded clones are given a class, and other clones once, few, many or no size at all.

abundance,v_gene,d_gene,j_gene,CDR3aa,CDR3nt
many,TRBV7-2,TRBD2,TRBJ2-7,CASSSRNRGSIYEQYF,TGTGCCAGCAGCTCGAGGAATCGCGGGAGCATATACGAGCAGTACTTC
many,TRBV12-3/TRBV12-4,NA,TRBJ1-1,CASSLSGTPEAFF,TGTGCCAGCAGTTTATCAGGGACGCCTGAAGCTTTCTTT
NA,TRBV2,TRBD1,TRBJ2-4,CASNRGEGKNIQYF,TGTGCCTCAAACAGGGGAGAAGGCAAAAACATTCAGTACTTC
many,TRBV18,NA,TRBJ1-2,CASSPSNDGYTF,TGTGCCAGCTCACCAAGCAACGATGGCTACACCTTC
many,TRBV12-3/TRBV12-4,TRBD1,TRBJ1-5,CASRYRGHSNQPQHF,TGTGCCAGCAGATACAGGGGGCATAGCAATCAGCCCCAGCATTTT
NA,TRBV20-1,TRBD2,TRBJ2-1,CSARDGLAGGHEQFF,TGCAGTGCTAGAGACGGACTAGCGGGGGGCCATGAGCAGTTCTTC
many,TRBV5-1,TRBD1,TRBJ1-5,CASSLPGQGAVGNQPQHF,TGCGCCAGCAGCCTTCCGGGACAGGGGGCTGTGGGCAATCAGCCCCAGCATTTT
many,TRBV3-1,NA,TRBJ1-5,CASSQEGGQPQHF,TGTGCCAGCAGCCAAGAGGGTGGGCAGCCCCAGCATTTT
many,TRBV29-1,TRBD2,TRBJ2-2,CSVERYLAGTGELFF,TGCAGCGTTGAGCGGTATCTAGCGGGAACCGGGGAGCTGTTTTTT
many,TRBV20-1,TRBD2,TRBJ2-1,CSAHHSGSSYNEQFF,TGCAGTGCTCACCATAGCGGGAGCTCCTACAATGAGCAGTTCTTC
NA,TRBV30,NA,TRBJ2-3,CASPGGGDTQYF,TGTGCCTCGCCGGGTGGGGGCGATACGCAGTATTTT
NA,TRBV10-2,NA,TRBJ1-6,CASTLTGSYNSPLHF,TGCGCCAGCACCCTCACAGGGTCCTATAATTCACCCCTCCACTTT
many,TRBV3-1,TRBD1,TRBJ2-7,CASSLLLGQGPYEQYF,TGTGCCAGCAGCCTACTACTTGGACAGGGGCCCTACGAGCAGTACTTC
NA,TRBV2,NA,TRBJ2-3,CASNRPGPPTDTQYF,TGTGCCAGCAATCGCCCAGGGCCTCCCACAGATACGCAGTATTTT
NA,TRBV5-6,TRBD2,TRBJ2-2,CASRKLANANTGELFF,TGTGCCAGCAGGAAACTAGCGAACGCGAACACCGGGGAGCTGTTTTTT
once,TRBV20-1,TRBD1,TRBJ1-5,CSARDGTGGQPQHF,TGCAGTGCTAGAGATGGAACAGGGGGTCAGCCCCAGCATTTT
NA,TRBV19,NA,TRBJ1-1,CASSPRGKGGAEAFF,TGTGCCAGTAGTCCCCGAGGGAAGGGGGGGGCTGAAGCTTTCTTT